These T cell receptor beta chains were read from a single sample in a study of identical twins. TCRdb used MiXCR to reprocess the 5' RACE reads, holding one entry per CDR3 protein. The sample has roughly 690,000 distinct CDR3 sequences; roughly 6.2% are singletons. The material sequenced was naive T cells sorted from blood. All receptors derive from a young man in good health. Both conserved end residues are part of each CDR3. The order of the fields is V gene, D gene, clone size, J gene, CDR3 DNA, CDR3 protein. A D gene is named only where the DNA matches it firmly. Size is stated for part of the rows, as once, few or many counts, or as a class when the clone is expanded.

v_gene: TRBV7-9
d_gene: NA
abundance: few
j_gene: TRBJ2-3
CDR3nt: TGTGCCAGCAGTCGGGAGCCCAGCACAGATACGCAGTATTTT
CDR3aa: CASSREPSTDTQYF

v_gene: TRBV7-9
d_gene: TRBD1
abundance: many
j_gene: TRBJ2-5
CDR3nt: TGTGCCAGCAGCCTTATTCGGGACAGGGGTTTGGAGACCCAGTACTTC
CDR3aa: CASSLIRDRGLETQYF

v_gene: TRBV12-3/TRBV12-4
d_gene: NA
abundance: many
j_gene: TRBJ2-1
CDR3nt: TGTGCCAGCAGTTTCTACGGTGAGCAGTTCTTC
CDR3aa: CASSFYGEQFF

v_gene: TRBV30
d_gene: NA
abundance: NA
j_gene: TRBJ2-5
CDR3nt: TGTGCCTGGAGTGTTTCCGAAAAAGAGACCCAGTACTTC
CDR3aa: CAWSVSEKETQYF

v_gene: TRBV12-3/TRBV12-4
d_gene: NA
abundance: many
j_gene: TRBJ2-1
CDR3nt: TGTGCCAGCAGTTTGAGTGGAGGTGAGCAGTTCTTC
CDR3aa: CASSLSGGEQFF

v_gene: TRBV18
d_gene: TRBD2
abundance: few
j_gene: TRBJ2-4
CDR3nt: TGTGCCAGCTCACCACCGGTGGTAGCGGGAGGTCAAAACATTCAGTACTTC
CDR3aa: CASSPPVVAGGQNIQYF

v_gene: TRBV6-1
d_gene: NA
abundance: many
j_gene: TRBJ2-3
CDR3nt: TGTGCCAGCTCAGCCGCGGGCACAGATACGCAGTATTTT
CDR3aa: CASSAAGTDTQYF

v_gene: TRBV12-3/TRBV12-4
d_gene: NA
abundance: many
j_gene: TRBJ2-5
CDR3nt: TGTGCCAGCAGTTTATTTGCGAGAGAGACCCAGTACTTC
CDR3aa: CASSLFARETQYF

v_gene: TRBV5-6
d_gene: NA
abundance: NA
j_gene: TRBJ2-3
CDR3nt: TGTGCCAGCAGCTTGCTCGAGGGGGTAGGCACAGATACGCAGTATTTT
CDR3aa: CASSLLEGVGTDTQYF

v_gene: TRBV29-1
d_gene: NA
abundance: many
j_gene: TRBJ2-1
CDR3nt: TGCAGCGTTGGACTAGGCTATGAGCAGTTCTTC
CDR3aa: CSVGLGYEQFF

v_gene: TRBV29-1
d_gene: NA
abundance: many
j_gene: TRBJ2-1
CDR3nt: TGCAGAGCCCTAGCTTGGGTCGCGGGGCCAGCCCCCTCCTACAATGAGCAGTTCTTC
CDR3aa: CRALAWVAGPAPSYNEQFF

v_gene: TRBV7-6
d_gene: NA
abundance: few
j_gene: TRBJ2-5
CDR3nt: TGTGCCAGCAGCTCTCAGCCCCTATCCCAAGAGACCCAGTACTTC
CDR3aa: CASSSQPLSQETQYF

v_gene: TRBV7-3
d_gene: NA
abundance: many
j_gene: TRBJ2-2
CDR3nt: TGTGCCAGCAGCTTAATAACAGGCGGGGAGCTGTTTTTT
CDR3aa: CASSLITGGELFF